This T cell receptor beta chain was identified in a study of blood T cell repertoires in COVID-19. V lost 7 bases, J lost 2 bases, and 9 bases lay in between. The CDR3 is 12 amino acids. CDR1 and CDR2 from the germline V gene are MNHEY and SMNVEV (reference sequence). In the authors' methods: The authors estimated nucleated cell counts from reference gene primer amplification. Clones were sequenced by immunoSEQ multiplex PCR, and TCRdb holds only the in-frame ones, with some missing. The V and J calls and clone size are taken from that table; D and trimming were inferred from the DNA. The repertoire consists of 80,000 to 100,000 clones, with over 65% occurring once and the leading ten covering approximately 4.1%.

The clonotype was recovered from a man aged 65-85 years with COVID-19, enrolled during active disease. The chain joins TRBV27 to TRBJ2-7; the D is unclear. The sequencing sample was made of peripheral blood. The CDR3 nucleotides read TGTGCCAGCAAAAATCTCCCCTACGAGCAGTACTTC. This encodes CASKNLPYEQYF.